The present TCR beta chain was sequenced within a study of blood T cell repertoires in COVID-19. Study-level background: PBMCs, B-cell-depleted T cells, or T cells provided the cDNA or gDNA that made up the material.

Using immunoSEQ multiplex PCR, the repertoire was profiled, and TCRdb retains in-frame clones only, with some absent. The data contain some 300,000 clones, around 89% of them singletons. In this sample, this clone turned up a few times. The CDR3 has 17 amino acids. From germline, CDR1 is SGHVS and CDR2 FQNEAQ. The V segment lost 0 bases and the J segment 3 bases; nucleotides outside the gene matches: 7. This sequence originates from a woman in her thirties who had recovered from COVID-19. The genes are TRBV7-8 and TRBJ2-1; 8 bases are a match to TRBD2. What was sequenced was peripheral blood. This CDR3 is CASSLAQRGNSYNEQFF. The CDR3 DNA is TGTGCCAGCAGCTTAGCGCAGCGGGGGAATAGCTACAATGAGCAGTTCTTC.